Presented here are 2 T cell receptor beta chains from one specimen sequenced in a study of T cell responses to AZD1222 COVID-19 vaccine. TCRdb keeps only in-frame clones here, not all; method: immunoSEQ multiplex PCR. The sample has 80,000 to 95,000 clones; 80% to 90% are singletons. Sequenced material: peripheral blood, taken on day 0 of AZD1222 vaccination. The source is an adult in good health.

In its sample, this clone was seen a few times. CDR3 in DNA: TGTGCCTGGAGTGTACGATCTGGGGTGGATCAGCCCCAGCATTTT. Translation: CAWSVRSGVDQPQHF. The chain uses TRBV30 and TRBJ1-5; no definite D call. Per germline, CDR1 GTSNPN and CDR2 SVGIG (reference sequence). This CDR3 has 15 amino acids. Trimming pared 0 bases from V and 5 bases from J, leaving 14 bases between.

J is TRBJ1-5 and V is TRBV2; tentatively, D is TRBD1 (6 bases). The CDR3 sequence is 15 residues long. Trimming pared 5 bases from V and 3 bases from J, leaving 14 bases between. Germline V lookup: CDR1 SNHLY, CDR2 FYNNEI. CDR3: CASSKDRIPNQPQHF. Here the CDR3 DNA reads TGTGCCAGCAGTAAAGACAGGATTCCCAATCAGCCCCAGCATTTT.